This T cell receptor beta chain is from a study of early T cells in non-severe SARS-CoV-2 infection. Study-wide context: Sequencing of unsorted whole blood was done on bulk RNA, leaving chains unpaired.

Study-level results: Matches to VDJdb favored anti-spike CD8 responses and missed private and CD4 specificities.

Attachment of unique molecular identifiers was made to individual cDNA molecules. One entry per CDR3 protein results from TCRdb running MiXCR on the 5' RACE reads. The sample consists of about 34,000 distinct CDR3 sequences, about 6.5% of them appearing once. Per germline, CDR1 SGDLS and CDR2 YYNGEE. CDR3 size: 14 residues. The ends lost 6 bases at V and 1 base at J; junction bases unmatched: 3. This clonotype was counted between two and nine times. The antigen is not known. The source is an adult who was a healthcare worker with PCR-confirmed SARS-CoV-2 infection or an uninfected control (not recorded which). The chain couples TRBV9 to TRBJ2-3; 9 positions match TRBD1. Sequenced input: whole blood. In DNA, the CDR3 is TGTGCCAGCACCAGGACAGGGGGCACAGATACGCAGTATTTT. It specifies CASTRTGGTDTQYF. Supplemented by reference TRBV9 and TRBJ2-3, the full variable domain reads DSGVTQTPKHLITATGQRVTLRCSPRSGDLSVYWYQQSLDQGLQFLIQYYNGEERAKGNILERFSAQQFPDLHSELNLSSLELGDSALYFCASTRTGGTDTQYFGPGTRLTVL.